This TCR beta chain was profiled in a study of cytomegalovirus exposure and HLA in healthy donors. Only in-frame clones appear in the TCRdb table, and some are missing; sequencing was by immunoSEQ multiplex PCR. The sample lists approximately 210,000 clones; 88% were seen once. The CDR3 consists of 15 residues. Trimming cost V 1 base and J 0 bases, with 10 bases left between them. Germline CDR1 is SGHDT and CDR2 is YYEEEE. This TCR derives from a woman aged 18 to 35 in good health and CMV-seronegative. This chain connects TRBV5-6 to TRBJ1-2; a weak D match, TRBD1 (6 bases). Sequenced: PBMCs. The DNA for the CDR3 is TGTGCCAGCAGCTTGTCGGACAGCGCTAACTATGGCTACACCTTC. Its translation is CASSLSDSANYGYTF.